This T cell receptor beta chain stems from a study of shared clonotypes between healthy human individuals. Study-wide context: For every donor, three CD4 naive, three CD4 memory, two CD8 naive and one CD8 memory plates were used. Study-wide points: Among donors, clonotype sharing was expected to be affected by sequencing depth. Compared with clonotypes that all four donors shared, non-shared clonotypes had lower generation probabilities.

There are 14 residues in the CDR3. J lost 5 bases, V lost 3 bases, and 7 bases had no gene match. Germline V lookup: CDR1 MDHEN, CDR2 SYDVKM. In the case of this clone: The target antigen is unknown.

Repertoires were generated with immunoSEQ multiplex PCR, while TCRdb's copy carries only in-frame clones and drops some. The sample includes around 1,900,000 clones, just under 95% of them seen just once. Positively selected for CCR7, the CD45RO-negative cells used as naive CD8 cells excluded terminally differentiated effector memory CD45RA+ cells. The sequenced material came from naive CD8+ T cells from PBMCs. The TCR sequence derives from a man younger than 35 in good health. Some clones in this sample may be carry-over from other donors' samples. The chain links TRBV28 to TRBJ2-7; 7 bases match TRBD2. DNA of the CDR3: TGTGCCAGCAGTTTGGGCGGGAGCGGCGACGAGCAGTACTTC. Protein sequence: CASSLGGSGDEQYF.